Below are 32 T cell receptor beta chains sequenced from a single sample in a study of OX40 agonist ivuxolimab in advanced cancers. Libraries were constructed by the immunoSEQ multiplex PCR assay. TCRdb took over this immuneACCESS table, retaining in-frame rearrangements with V and J assigned. Such tables are incomplete; in checked studies, under half of the missing clones stem from an unresolved V gene, and the remainder is unexplained. The sample table records about 160,000 clones; 85% to 95% of these occur just once. The ten largest clones represent 0.31% of the sample. The source was CD4+ or CD8+ T cells sorted from blood, collected in a trial of the OX40 agonist ivuxolimab. The receptor source for this set is an adult with an advanced solid tumor such as melanoma, head and neck, liver or kidney cancer.

The chain combines TRBV19 with TRBJ1-2; no definite D call. V shed 5 bases and J shed 3 bases, with 16 bases lying between them. The CDR3 covers 15 residues. Germline V gene lookup returns CDR1 LNHDA and CDR2 SQIVND (reference sequence). The CDR3 DNA follows: TGTGCCAGTAGTCCCAGTCGTACCTCAGACTATGGCTACACCTTC. Translation: CASSPSRTSDYGYTF.

This chain joins TRBV25-1 and TRBJ1-2, with TRBD1 as a possible D gene (6 bases). CDR1 is MGHDK and CDR2 is SYGVNS in the germline V gene. V was trimmed by 7 bases and J by 4 bases, leaving 16 bases between them. This CDR3 is built from 14 residues. CDR3 loop: CASTYGGGFYGYTF. Here the CDR3 DNA reads TGTGCCAGCACCTACGGAGGGGGATTCTATGGCTACACCTTC.

The chain carries TRBV5-1 and TRBJ1-2; D is possibly TRBD1 (6 bases). The CDR3 has 13 residues. CDR1 is SGHRS, CDR2 YFSETQ, per germline. Trimming took off 4 bases at V and 8 bases at J, with 15 bases between the two ends. This CDR3 is CASSPGSGDGYTF. The CDR3 DNA is TGCGCCAGCAGCCCTGGCTCAGGGGACGGCTACACCTTC.

The chain carries TRBV7-9 and TRBJ2-3, with TRBD2 identical over 8 bases. The V gene's germline CDR1 is SEHNR and CDR2 FQNEAQ (reference sequence). This CDR3 comprises 15 residues. The ends lost 6 bases at V and 3 bases at J; junction bases unmatched: 8. CDR3: CASSPGTRGTDTQYF. The CDR3 coding sequence is TGTGCCAGCAGTCCCGGGACTAGGGGGACAGATACGCAGTATTTT.

This chain uses TRBV4-1 with TRBJ2-3; D is ambiguous. V was shortened by 3 bases and J by 2 bases, with 9 bases between the two germline ends. The CDR3 totals 14 residues. Looked up from germline, CDR1 is MGHRA and CDR2 is YSYEKL. This chain's CDR3 is CASSQSEFTDTQYF. The CDR3 DNA sequence: TGCGCCAGCAGCCAGTCTGAGTTCACAGATACGCAGTATTTT.

The chain has TRBV5-1 and TRBJ2-5; TRBD2 matches 14 bases. Germline trimming cut 3 bases from V and 2 bases from J; bases unmatched to any gene: 3. Germline V CDR1 and CDR2: SGHRS, YFSETQ. This CDR3 region has 16 residues. The CDR3 loop reads CASSSGLAGGQETQYF. The CDR3 DNA sequence: TGCGCCAGCAGCTCCGGACTAGCGGGAGGTCAAGAGACCCAGTACTTC.

The chain employs TRBV4-3 and TRBJ2-3; 8 nucleotides align to TRBD1. In germline, CDR1 is LGHNA, CDR2 YSLEER. V trimming: 3 bases; J trimming: 1 base; junction bases outside the gene matches: 6. The CDR3 has 16 residues. CDR3 sequence: CASSHQGAPGTDTQYF. In DNA form, the CDR3 reads TGCGCCAGCAGCCACCAGGGGGCGCCGGGCACAGATACGCAGTATTTT.

The rearrangement uses TRBV20-1 and TRBJ1-2; possibly TRBD1 for D (6 bases). This CDR3 region has 11 residues. The V gene lost 6 bases and the J gene lost 7 bases, with 12 bases spanning the gap. CDR1 and CDR2 from the germline V gene are DFQATT and SNEGSKA (reference sequence). The CDR3 bases are TGCAGTGCCGAACAGGGAGGTGGCTACACCTTC. It translates to CSAEQGGGYTF.

This clone was counted once. V is TRBV6-1 and J is TRBJ2-2; D uncertain. CDR3 length: 15 amino acids. In germline, CDR1 is MNHNS, CDR2 SASEGT. Trimming removed 4 bases at V and 0 bases at J, with 9 bases between. The CDR3: CASSVTAANTGELFF. CDR3 coding DNA: TGTGCCAGCAGTGTAACGGCCGCGAACACCGGGGAGCTGTTTTTT.

Regarding this clone: The sample has other DNA sequences that encode this CDR3 too. The chain links TRBV5-1 to TRBJ2-7; 7 positions agree with TRBD2. The V and J ends lost 0 bases and 0 bases, in that order; junction bases with no gene match: 0. The CDR3 is 14 amino acids. Per germline, CDR1 SGHRS and CDR2 YFSETQ. This chain's CDR3 is CASSLGGSSYEQYF. CDR3 sequence (DNA): TGCGCCAGCAGCTTGGGCGGGAGCTCCTACGAGCAGTACTTC.

The gene calls are TRBV11-3 and TRBJ2-3; D is ambiguous. The CDR3 totals 14 residues. The germline V and J ends were trimmed by 3 bases and 5 bases, with 12 bases remaining between them. CDR1 and CDR2 from the germline V gene are SGHNT and YENEEA. The chain's CDR3 is CASSFHHGKDTQYF. The CDR3 coding sequence is TGTGCCAGCAGCTTCCACCATGGAAAAGATACGCAGTATTTT.

The gene calls are TRBV18 and TRBJ1-1; D is uncertain. The CDR3 covers 13 residues. From germline, CDR1 is KGHSH and CDR2 LQKENI. The V end lost 5 bases, the J end lost 5 bases, and 12 bases lay between the germline ends. The CDR3 here is CASSSAGLTEAFF. The CDR3 bases are TGTGCCAGCTCATCTGCGGGATTGACTGAAGCTTTCTTT.

The chain links TRBV18 to TRBJ2-5; D unclear. The length of the CDR3 is 12 residues. The germline V gene has CDR1 KGHSH and CDR2 LQKENI. With 2 bases removed from V and 4 bases from J, the gap between germline ends came to 5 bases. In nucleotides, the CDR3 is TGTGCCAGCTCACCAACGCCAGAGACCCAGTACTTC. Protein product: CASSPTPETQYF.

This clone was seen only once. The chain links TRBV5-1 to TRBJ2-1; perhaps D is TRBD1 or TRBD2 (5 bases each). The V end was cut by 3 bases, the J end by 9 bases, with 25 bases between. The length of the CDR3 is 17 residues. Germline V gene lookup returns CDR1 SGHRS and CDR2 YFSETQ. Written as DNA, the CDR3 is TGCGCCAGCAGCTGGGCCCTTCTGAAATGGGGTGGGGGTGAGCAGTTCTTC. It yields the protein CASSWALLKWGGGEQFF.

The J gene is TRBJ2-3, the V gene TRBV7-3, with D possibly TRBD1 on 5 matching bases. This CDR3 has 15 residues. The V gene lost 0 bases and the J gene lost 0 bases, with 7 bases spanning the gap. Germline values: CDR1 SGHTA, CDR2 FQGTGA. In nucleotides, the CDR3 is TGTGCCAGCAGCTTAACCCCAGGGAGCACAGATACGCAGTATTTT. It encodes CASSLTPGSTDTQYF.

This clone came up once. V is TRBV21-1 and J is TRBJ2-7; the table's D call TRBD2 went unverified against the DNA. TRBV21-1 is classified as a pseudogene. CDR3 length equals 17 residues. The CDR3 region has the DNA TGTGCCAGCAGCCAAGGAACCCTTGGGGGGGACTCCTACGAGCAGTACTTC. It encodes CASSQGTLGGDSYEQYF.

The chain combines TRBV19 with TRBJ1-3; no clear D gene. Deletions cut 7 bases from V and 4 bases from J, with 23 bases between. The V gene's germline CDR1 is LNHDA and CDR2 SQIVND (reference sequence). This CDR3 comprises 17 residues. CDR3 amino acids: CASTPHEGAGEGNTIYF. CDR3 nucleotides: TGTGCCAGTACCCCTCATGAGGGCGCGGGAGAGGGAAACACCATATATTTT.

V gene TRBV2 combines with J gene TRBJ2-3; 14 positions agree with TRBD2. V was clipped by 6 bases and J by 2 bases; unmatched bases: 13. The germline V gene has CDR1 SNHLY and CDR2 FYNNEI. There are 19 residues in the CDR3. The CDR3, as DNA: TGTGCCAGCAGCGTGGGACTAGCGGGAGCCTCCCGATTCACAGATACGCAGTATTTT. This encodes CASSVGLAGASRFTDTQYF.

This clone was seen once. The J gene is TRBJ2-3, the V gene TRBV11-2; TRBD2 matches at 9 bases. From germline, CDR1 is SGHAT and CDR2 FQNNGV. The junction had 3 bases not matched to a gene; V was cut back by 6 bases and J by 2 bases. The CDR3 runs to 14 residues. The CDR3 loop is CASRTSGSTDTQYF. The CDR3 region has the DNA TGTGCCAGCAGGACTAGCGGTTCCACAGATACGCAGTATTTT.

V is TRBV6-5 and J is TRBJ1-2; TRBD1 matches at 9 bases. CDR1 MNHEY and CDR2 SVGAGI come from the germline V gene. The ends lost 0 bases at V and 4 bases at J; junction bases unmatched: 3. CDR3 length: 15 residues. CDR3 sequence reads: CASSYSTGGAYGYTF. CDR3 nucleotide sequence: TGTGCCAGCAGTTACTCTACAGGGGGCGCCTATGGCTACACCTTC.

The V call is TRBV5-1, the J call TRBJ1-2; D is possibly TRBD1 (6 bases). V was trimmed by 3 bases and J by 8 bases, leaving 11 bases between them. Looked up from germline, CDR1 is SGHRS and CDR2 is YFSETQ. The CDR3 sequence is 12 residues long. CDR3 sequence reads: CASSWGAYGYTF. The CDR3, as DNA: TGCGCCAGCAGCTGGGGGGCATACGGCTACACCTTC.

The chain uses TRBV28 and TRBJ2-2; D is perhaps TRBD1 (5 bases). There are 14 residues in the CDR3. The V end lost 6 bases, the J end lost 5 bases, and 13 bases lay between the germline ends. CDR1 is MDHEN and CDR2 is SYDVKM in the germline V gene. In DNA, the CDR3 is TGTGCCAGCAGCCCCCGACAGTTTACCGGGGAGCTGTTTTTT. The encoded protein is CASSPRQFTGELFF.

V gene TRBV28 combines with J gene TRBJ1-2; D gene unclear. The CDR3 extends over 14 amino acids. The germline V gene has CDR1 MDHEN and CDR2 SYDVKM. Trimming left V 2 bases short and J 4 bases short, with 11 bases between. CDR3 residues: CASSLPHRAYGYTF. The CDR3, as DNA: TGTGCCAGCAGTTTACCACACCGTGCCTATGGCTACACCTTC.

The chain links TRBV30 to TRBJ1-5; no clear D. The CDR3 spans 14 residues. The germline CDR1 and CDR2 sequences are GTSNPN and SVGIG (reference sequence). Trimming took 3 bases from V and 1 from J, leaving 10 bases between them. The CDR3 reads CAWRPGYSNQPQHF. CDR3 nucleotide sequence: TGTGCCTGGAGACCGGGGTACAGCAATCAGCCCCAGCATTTT. Full variable domain (rest looked up from reference TRBV30 and TRBJ1-5): SQTIHQWPATLVQPVGSPLSLECTVEGTSNPNLYWYRQAAGRGLQLLFYSVGIGQISSEVPQNLSASRPQDRQFILSSKKLLLSDSGFYLCAWRPGYSNQPQHFGDGTRLSIL.

This chain connects TRBV6-6 to TRBJ2-7; a possible D gene is TRBD1 (5 bases). In germline, CDR1 is MNHNY, CDR2 SVGAGI (reference sequence). Trimming shortened V by 8 bases and J by 7 bases, and 18 bases separated the two germline ends. The CDR3 totals 13 residues. The CDR3 DNA follows: TGTGCCAGCGGGCGGACGCAGGGCTATGAGCAGTACTTC. This sequence encodes CASGRTQGYEQYF.

The chain recombines TRBV4-2 with TRBJ1-1; 11 nucleotides agree with TRBD1. CDR1 is LGHNA and CDR2 is YNFKEQ in the germline V gene. The CDR3 has 14 residues. V trimming: 0 bases; J trimming: 11 bases; junction bases outside the gene matches: 5. Here the CDR3 reads CASSQERDRGSAFF. For the CDR3, the DNA is TGTGCCAGCAGCCAAGAAAGGGACAGGGGGTCGGCTTTCTTT.

The chain links TRBV7-9 to TRBJ1-2; TRBD1 aligns across 9 bases. In germline, CDR1 is SEHNR, CDR2 FQNEAQ (reference sequence). The CDR3 runs 17 residues. The junction had 15 bases not matched to a gene; V was cut back by 4 bases and J by 6 bases. The CDR3 spells CASSSPPDRGAQHGYTF. The DNA for the CDR3 is TGTGCCAGCAGCTCTCCGCCAGACAGGGGGGCGCAGCATGGCTACACCTTC.

CDR3 amino acids: CASSQEHRGNEKLFF. CDR3 coding DNA: TGCGCCAGCAGCCAAGAGCACCGGGGAAATGAAAAACTGTTTTTT. The chain joins TRBV4-3 to TRBJ1-4; D is uncertain. This CDR3 has 15 residues. CDR1 and CDR2 from the germline V gene are LGHNA and YSLEER. Trimming shortened V by 0 bases and J by 5 bases, and 10 bases separated the two germline ends.

This clone was counted only a few times. The CDR3 DNA sequence: TGTGCCAGCAGTCAGAGTGTCAATCAGCCCCAGCATTTT. Its translation: CASSQSVNQPQHF. V gene TRBV6-4 combines with J gene TRBJ1-5; D is ambiguous. The germline CDR1 and CDR2 sequences are MRHNA and SNTAGT. CDR3 length: 13 amino acids. Trimming took off 5 bases at V and 3 bases at J, with 8 bases between the two ends.

This chain links TRBV6-1 with TRBJ2-7; D not certain. Per germline, CDR1 MNHNS and CDR2 SASEGT. Trimming cost V 6 bases and J 6 bases, with 9 bases left between them. This CDR3 spans 11 amino acids. The CDR3 DNA follows: TGTGCCAGCAGGTTCGACCCCGAGCAGTACTTC. Protein: CASRFDPEQYF.

This chain uses TRBV29-1 with TRBJ2-1; D is tentatively TRBD1 or TRBD2 (5 bases each). The V and J ends lost 4 bases and 4 bases respectively, with 17 bases between them. There are 15 residues in the CDR3. Looked up from germline, CDR1 is SQVTM and CDR2 is ANQGSEA. The CDR3 protein is CSVGDGWGLYNEQFF. The DNA for the CDR3 is TGCAGCGTTGGGGACGGGTGGGGGTTATACAATGAGCAGTTCTTC.

The J gene is TRBJ2-2, the V gene TRBV5-8; 10 bases align to TRBD2. V dropped 0 bases and J dropped 8; count of bases not matched to a gene: 7. The germline V gene encodes CDR1 SGHTS and CDR2 YDEGEE. CDR3 length: 16 residues. The CDR3 region is CASSLAPSGSTGELFF. CDR3 sequence (DNA): TGTGCCAGCAGCTTGGCCCCTAGCGGGAGTACTGGGGAGCTGTTTTTT.